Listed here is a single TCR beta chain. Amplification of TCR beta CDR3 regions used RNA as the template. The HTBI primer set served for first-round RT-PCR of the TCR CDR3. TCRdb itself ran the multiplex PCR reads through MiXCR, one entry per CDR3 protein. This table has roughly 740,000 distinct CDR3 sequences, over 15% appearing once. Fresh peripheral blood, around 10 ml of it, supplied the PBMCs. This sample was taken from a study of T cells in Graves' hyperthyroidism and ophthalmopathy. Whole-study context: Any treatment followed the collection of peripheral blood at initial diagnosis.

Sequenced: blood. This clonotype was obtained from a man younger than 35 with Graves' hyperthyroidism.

The CDR3 coding sequence is TGTGCCAGCTCACCACAGACCGCCTCTGGAAACACCATATATTTT. Translation gives CASSPQTASGNTIYF. V usage is TRBV18 and J usage is TRBJ1-3; D is uncertain. Trimming removed 1 base from V and 0 bases from J, with 7 bases in between. Germline V lookup: CDR1 KGHSH, CDR2 LQKENI. CDR3 length: 15 residues.